This TCR beta chain was identified in a study of shared clonotypes between healthy human individuals. Naive CD8 cells, CD45RO-negative and positively selected for CCR7, excluded terminally differentiated effector memory CD45RA+ cells. In the original processing: Filtering differed, since immunoSEQ gave only junction sequences and no quality scores. Assay: immunoSEQ multiplex PCR; the TCRdb copy retains only in-frame clones and omits some. D and trimming were read from the DNA, whereas the V and J calls and clone size are those reported in that table. This sample yields about 2,100,000 clones, of which around 93% are seen a single time; under 2% belongs to the top ten. Trimming left V 7 bases short and J 1 base short, with 15 bases between. The CDR3 is 15 residues long. Germline V gene data show CDR1 as SGHNT and CDR2 as YYREEE (reference sequence).

The receptor was derived from a man younger than 35 in good health. Some clones in this sample may be carry-over from other donors' samples. The chain couples TRBV5-4 to TRBJ2-1, with no clear D. Sequencing was carried out using naive CD8+ T cells from PBMCs. The CDR3: CASSNRAISYNEQFF. In DNA form, the CDR3 reads TGTGCCAGCTCCAACCGGGCGATATCCTACAATGAGCAGTTCTTC.